The 30 T cell receptor beta chains below were found in one sample sequenced in a study of early T cells in non-severe SARS-CoV-2 infection. TCRdb called the 5' RACE reads again in MiXCR, with one record for every CDR3 protein. Counted here are about 67,000 distinct CDR3 sequences, 10% occurring once; the ten biggest clones make up less than 20%. Sequencing used whole blood, obtained at baseline. The receptors derive from an adult who was a healthcare worker with PCR-confirmed SARS-CoV-2 infection or an uninfected control (not recorded which).

Worth noting for this clonotype: It may be a read error: a sequence one base away is much more abundant. The V gene is TRBV20-1, the J gene TRBJ1-5, with a tentative D call TRBD1 (6 bases). The CDR3 has 13 amino acids. Germline CDR1 and CDR2: DFQATT and SNEGSKA (reference sequence). CDR3: CSAIGQINQPRHF. The CDR3 DNA reads as TGCAGTGCTATAGGACAGATCAATCAGCCCCGGCATTTT.

This clonotype was seen at least ten times. J is TRBJ2-2 and V is TRBV9, with D unresolved. This CDR3 has 15 residues. Trimming took off 2 bases at V and 1 base at J, with 9 bases between the two ends. Germline V lookup: CDR1 SGDLS, CDR2 YYNGEE. CDR3 nucleotides: TGTGCCAGCAGCGTGCGTCAGGAGAACACCGGGGAGCTGTTTTTT. It translates to CASSVRQENTGELFF.

This clonotype was seen a few times. This chain joins TRBV20-1 and TRBJ2-1; tentatively, D is TRBD2 (6 bases). The CDR3 contains 12 residues. The germline V gene encodes CDR1 DFQATT and CDR2 SNEGSKA (reference sequence). V was clipped by 6 bases and J by 2 bases, with 8 bases between them. CDR3 coding DNA: TGCAGTGCCGGGAGCACCTACAATGAGCAGTTCTTC. Translation gives CSAGSTYNEQFF.

This clonotype was seen at least ten times. This rearrangement joins TRBV6-1 to TRBJ2-2, with TRBD2 matching over 9 bases. The J segment lost 0 bases and the V segment lost 3 bases, leaving 14 bases of the junction unmatched. Germline CDR1 MNHNS, CDR2 SASEGT. The CDR3 is 20 amino acids. CDR3 DNA: TGTGCCAGCAGTGACCCCACCTCGACTAGCGGAGGCGCGAACACCGGGGAGCTGTTTTTT. Encoded protein: CASSDPTSTSGGANTGELFF.

This clonotype was picked up many times. The V and J genes are TRBV29-1 and TRBJ2-5, with unresolved D. The CDR3 consists of 11 residues. Germline values: CDR1 SQVTM, CDR2 ANQGSEA. Deletions cut 4 bases from V and 2 bases from J, with 5 bases between. The CDR3 spells CSVGGQETQYF. CDR3 in DNA: TGCAGCGTTGGAGGTCAAGAGACCCAGTACTTC.

This clonotype was picked up many times. This chain uses TRBV7-8 with TRBJ2-1; maybe TRBD2 (5 bases). The V gene lost 2 bases and the J gene lost 10 bases, with 12 bases spanning the gap. CDR1 is SGHVS, CDR2 FQNEAQ, per germline. CDR3 length: 13 residues. The CDR3 here is CASSLRLEGEQFF. The CDR3 region has the DNA TGTGCCAGCAGCTTAAGACTCGAGGGCGAGCAGTTCTTC. The variable domain in full, completed from reference TRBV7-8 and TRBJ2-1, reads GAGVSQSPRYKVAKRGQDVALRCDPISGHVSLFWYQQALGQGPEFLTYFQNEAQLDKSGLPSDRFFAERPEGSVSTLKIQRTQQEDSAVYLCASSLRLEGEQFFGPGTRLTVL.

The V gene is TRBV30, the J gene TRBJ1-1; D gene uncertain. The CDR3 spans 12 residues. Trimming took off 2 bases at V and 0 bases at J, with 4 bases between the two ends. Germline lookup yields CDR1 GTSNPN and CDR2 SVGIG (reference sequence). CDR3 coding DNA: TGTGCCTGGAGTCGGATGAACACTGAAGCTTTCTTT. The encoded protein is CAWSRMNTEAFF.

This clonotype was found many times. The CDR3 sequence is CAIRPGTGGRTEAFF. CDR3 bases: TGTGCCATCAGACCCGGGACAGGGGGACGGACTGAAGCTTTCTTT. V is TRBV10-3 and J is TRBJ1-1, with 11 nucleotides matching TRBD1. With 6 bases clipped from V and 5 bases from J, the junction kept 8 bases outside the gene matches. The CDR3 sequence is 15 residues long. Germline CDR1 ENHRY, CDR2 SYGVKD.

This clonotype came up a few times. This chain connects TRBV7-2 to TRBJ2-1; 7 nucleotides align to TRBD1. The CDR3 is 14 amino acids. V gave up 3 bases and J gave up 12 bases; unmatched junction bases: 11. Germline V gene lookup returns CDR1 SGHTA and CDR2 FQGNSA. The CDR3 sequence: CASSLDTGASGQFF. CDR3 DNA sequence: TGTGCCAGCAGCTTGGATACAGGGGCGTCGGGGCAGTTCTTC.

This clonotype was detected only a few times. The chain couples TRBV12-5 to TRBJ2-7; D unresolved. V shed 0 bases and J shed 5 bases, with 17 bases lying between them. The CDR3 runs 16 residues. Germline loops: CDR1 LGHNT, CDR2 FRNRAP. The CDR3 sequence is CASGLVVRPPIDEQYF. The CDR3 DNA reads TGTGCTAGTGGTTTGGTAGTACGACCGCCCATTGACGAGCAGTACTTC.

This clonotype came up a few times. The V gene is TRBV5-1, the J gene TRBJ1-1; tentatively, D is TRBD1 (5 bases). In germline, CDR1 is SGHRS, CDR2 YFSETQ. Trimming stripped 0 bases from V and 6 bases from J, with 18 bases between. The CDR3 has 16 residues. CDR3 coding DNA: TGCGCCAGCAGCTTGGTACGACCGGGAGGACACGCTGAAGCTTTCTTT. It codes for CASSLVRPGGHAEAFF. The complete variable domain, with remaining parts taken from reference TRBV5-1 and TRBJ1-1, reads KAGVTQTPRYLIKTRGQQVTLSCSPISGHRSVSWYQQTPGQGLQFLFEYFSETQRNKGNFPGRFSGRQFSNSRSEMNVSTLELGDSALYLCASSLVRPGGHAEAFFGQGTRLTVV.

In its sample, this clonotype was seen a few times. The V and J genes are TRBV18 and TRBJ2-7; TRBD2 agrees at 11 bases. Trimming at V came to 6 bases and at J to 6 bases, leaving 7 bases not matched to a gene. The CDR3 has 14 amino acids. Germline V gene sequence: CDR1 KGHSH, CDR2 LQKENI. In DNA, the CDR3 is TGTGCCAGCTCGATGACTAGCGGGATGGGCGAGCAGTACTTC. Protein: CASSMTSGMGEQYF.

The chain has TRBV4-3 and TRBJ2-5; no clear D gene. Trimming removed 1 base from V and 3 bases from J, with 6 bases in between. CDR3 length: 13 residues. The germline CDR1 and CDR2 sequences are LGHNA and YSLEER. CDR3 sequence reads: CASSQVLEETQYF. In DNA, the CDR3 is TGCGCCAGCAGCCAAGTGCTGGAAGAGACCCAGTACTTC.

This clonotype appeared a few times. The chain carries TRBV6-2 or TRBV6-3 and TRBJ2-7; 11 bases match TRBD1. Germline CDR1 is MNHEY and CDR2 is SVGEGT. This CDR3 has 13 residues. V lost 8 bases, J lost 3 bases, and 3 bases stayed unmatched. The CDR3 DNA reads as TGTGCCAGCCTAGGGACAGGGGGCTACGAGCAGTACTTC. Translating it yields CASLGTGGYEQYF.

The table lists this clonotype with a few counts. This chain links TRBV19 with TRBJ2-3; a possible D gene is TRBD2 (6 bases). Germline CDR1 and CDR2: LNHDA and SQIVND (reference sequence). The CDR3 is 11 amino acids. V dropped 9 bases and J dropped 6 bases, with 10 bases sitting between them. CDR3 coding DNA: TGTGCCAGCCTTCGGGGGGATACGCAGTATTTT. This sequence encodes CASLRGDTQYF.

This clonotype was seen repeatedly, ten times or more. The chain recombines TRBV28 with TRBJ2-3, with 10 positions matching TRBD2. The CDR3 has 15 amino acids. Per germline, CDR1 MDHEN and CDR2 SYDVKM. V was pared by 7 bases and J by 5 bases, with 9 bases of the junction left unmatched. CDR3 in amino acids: CASKQAGGPEDTQYF. DNA of the CDR3: TGTGCCAGCAAGCAAGCGGGAGGGCCGGAAGATACGCAGTATTTT.

V is TRBV24-1 and J is TRBJ2-1; 7 bases line up with TRBD2. This CDR3 is built from 12 residues. Trimming at V came to 3 bases and at J to 14 bases, leaving 6 bases not matched to a gene. Germline-derived CDR1 and CDR2 are KGHDR and SFDVKD. The CDR3 protein is CATSDMREREFF. The CDR3 DNA is TGTGCCACCAGTGATATGCGGGAGAGAGAGTTCTTC.

In its sample, this clonotype was seen many times. The V gene is TRBV29-1, the J gene TRBJ2-7, with 8 bases identical to TRBD1. Trimming at V came to 6 bases and at J to 4 bases, leaving 5 bases not matched to a gene. CDR1 is SQVTM, CDR2 ANQGSEA, per germline. The CDR3 contains 12 residues. The CDR3 loop reads CSVLDREYEQYF. In nucleotides, the CDR3 is TGCAGCGTGTTGGACAGGGAATACGAGCAGTACTTC.

This clonotype appeared a few times. The chain employs TRBV7-9 and TRBJ2-1; tentatively, D is TRBD1 or TRBD2 (6 bases each). Between the trimmed V and J ends, which lost 2 bases and 6 bases, there was a span of 11 bases. Germline CDR1 SEHNR, CDR2 FQNEAQ (reference sequence). The length of the CDR3 is 14 residues. For the CDR3, the DNA is TGTGCCAGCAGCTTATTGGGGGGCAGCAATGAGCAGTTCTTC. Protein: CASSLLGGSNEQFF.

At least ten counts were recorded for this clonotype. V gene TRBV25-1 combines with J gene TRBJ1-4, with a possible D match to TRBD1 (5 bases). The V end lost 4 bases, the J end lost 5 bases, and 14 bases lay between the germline ends. CDR1 MGHDK and CDR2 SYGVNS come from the germline V gene. The CDR3 runs 15 residues. CDR3 protein: CASSGRESGNEKLFF. Written as DNA, the CDR3 is TGTGCCAGCAGTGGAAGAGAATCAGGGAATGAAAAACTGTTTTTT.

This clonotype showed up many times. The chain recombines TRBV28 with TRBJ1-2; tentatively, D is TRBD1 (5 bases). The CDR3 contains 16 residues. The germline V gene encodes CDR1 MDHEN and CDR2 SYDVKM. V lost 6 bases and J 0 bases, leaving 17 bases between the germline ends. CDR3 DNA sequence: TGTGCCAGCAGCCCCGGGCAGGGAGCAACTAACTATGGCTACACCTTC. Translating gives CASSPGQGATNYGYTF.

The rearrangement uses TRBV12-3 or TRBV12-4 and TRBJ1-1, with D unclear. The CDR3 is 15 amino acids. V lost 4 bases and J 4 bases, leaving 16 bases between the germline ends. The CDR3 DNA is TGTGCCAGCAGTTCCCTCACGCATAGGGCCACTGAAGCTTTCTTT. It is translated as CASSSLTHRATEAFF.

This clonotype has just a few counts. This chain uses TRBV29-1 with TRBJ1-3, with unresolved D. The V gene lost 3 bases and the J gene lost 1 base, with 10 bases spanning the gap. The CDR3 runs to 14 residues. CDR1 SQVTM and CDR2 ANQGSEA come from the germline V gene. This chain's CDR3 is CSVDPGGSGNTIYF. CDR3 nucleotides: TGCAGCGTTGATCCCGGAGGGTCTGGAAACACCATATATTTT.

This clonotype was counted ten times or more. The chain employs TRBV20-1 and TRBJ2-6; tentative D call: TRBD2 (6 bases). The CDR3 spans 13 residues. Germline V CDR1 and CDR2: DFQATT, SNEGSKA (reference sequence). Deletions cut 5 bases from V and 4 bases from J, with 9 bases between. The CDR3 protein is CSASGGGANVLTF. As DNA, the CDR3 is TGCAGTGCTTCCGGAGGGGGGGCCAACGTCCTGACTTTC.

This clonotype has just a few counts. The CDR3 region is CSVGSSYEQYF. CDR3 sequence (DNA): TGCAGCGTTGGGAGCTCCTACGAGCAGTACTTC. The chain is built from TRBV29-1 and TRBJ2-7; D gene unclear. V shed 4 bases and J shed 0 bases, with 4 bases lying between them. From germline, CDR1 is SQVTM and CDR2 ANQGSEA. This CDR3 region has 11 residues.

This CDR3 reads CASSLAQGSQETQYF. The CDR3 DNA reads as TGTGCCAGCAGCTTGGCCCAGGGATCTCAAGAGACCCAGTACTTC. The rearrangement links TRBV7-7 to TRBJ2-5, with D possibly matching TRBD1 (5 bases). The germline CDR1 and CDR2 sequences are SSHAT and FNYEAQ (reference sequence). The CDR3 spans 15 residues. Trimming pared 3 bases from V and 2 bases from J, leaving 13 bases between.

This clonotype was counted at least ten times. The chain uses TRBV6-2 or TRBV6-3 and TRBJ2-7; 11 bases fit TRBD2. V lost 6 bases and J lost 6; bases outside the gene matches: 7. There are 14 residues in the CDR3. The germline gives CDR1 MNHEY, CDR2 SVGEGT. The CDR3 nucleotides read TGTGCCAGCAGATCTCCGGGACTAGCGGCCGAGCAGTACTTC. Protein sequence: CASRSPGLAAEQYF.

There are many counts of this clonotype. This chain joins TRBV6-2 or TRBV6-3 and TRBJ2-1; 9 bases line up with TRBD1. CDR1 is MNHEY, CDR2 SVGEGT, per germline. J gave up 5 bases and V 5 bases, and 4 bases lay outside the gene matches. The CDR3 covers 14 residues. As DNA, the CDR3 is TGTGCCAGCAGTACCAGACAGGGGGACAATGAGCAGTTCTTC. This gives the protein CASSTRQGDNEQFF.

This clonotype has a handful of counts. CDR3 sequence: CASSPGAGANVLTF. The CDR3 DNA is TGTGCCAGCAGCCCAGGAGCTGGGGCCAACGTCCTGACTTTC. This chain connects TRBV7-9 to TRBJ2-6, with D unresolved. Germline CDR1 is SEHNR and CDR2 is FQNEAQ (reference sequence). The CDR3 is 14 amino acids. The germline V and J ends were trimmed by 5 bases and 2 bases, with 7 bases remaining between them.

This clonotype turned up a few times. The rearrangement links TRBV4-3 to TRBJ1-1, with 7 nucleotides matching TRBD1. Germline lookup yields CDR1 LGHNA and CDR2 YSLEER. After removal of 4 bases from V and 5 bases from J, the junction contained 4 bases not matched to a gene. The CDR3 runs 13 residues. CDR3: CASSRTGVTEAFF. The CDR3 nucleotides are TGCGCCAGCAGCCGTACAGGGGTAACTGAAGCTTTCTTT.